This T cell receptor (beta chain) is from a study of OX40 agonist ivuxolimab in advanced cancers. Study-wide context: Prior therapy, whether anti-PD-1, anti-PD-L1 or anti-CTLA-4, was allowed, and roughly 41% had some.

Repertoires were generated with immunoSEQ multiplex PCR, while TCRdb's copy carries only in-frame clones and drops some. Of about 94,000 clones listed, 87% are singletons. This clone came up once. The antigen remains undetermined. Overall study findings and caveats: The 0.1-3.0 mg/kg partial responders had among the lowest clonal expansion. Dose levels from 0.1 to 3.0 mg/kg saw CD4+ and CD8+ blood T cells expand clonally by week 6.

The clonotype was recovered from an adult with an advanced solid tumor such as melanoma, head and neck, liver or kidney cancer. The sequencing here drew on CD4+ or CD8+ T cells sorted from blood, taken in a trial of the OX40 agonist ivuxolimab.

CDR3: CASSMTSRPGYTF. CDR3 DNA: TGTGCCAGTAGTATGACGTCCAGGCCTGGCTACACCTTC. The chain recombines TRBV19 with TRBJ1-2; the D is unclear. Germline V gene sequence: CDR1 LNHDA, CDR2 SQIVND (reference sequence). This CDR3 contains 13 residues. The ends were cut back, 3 bases at V and 7 bases at J, with 12 bases in the middle.